This T cell receptor beta chain is from a study of beta chain features in type 1 diabetes. Notes on this clone: Its antigen remains unknown.

Reverse transcribing all isolated RNA meant expressed TCRB transcripts were sequenced. Method: immunoSEQ multiplex PCR; TCRdb's copy keeps in-frame clones and lacks some. Altogether 250,000 to 300,000 clones are present, approximately 24% being singletons, with the ten largest covering 0.012%. General study points: Researchers report that Type 1 diabetes patients had moderately but significantly shorter TCRB CDR3s across all four CD4+ subsets.

The CDR3 runs 14 residues. The germline V and J ends were trimmed by 2 bases and 8 bases, with 12 bases remaining between them. Germline V gene sequence: CDR1 SNHLY, CDR2 FYNNEI. The receptor comes from a woman aged 25 to 39 with type 1 diabetes. The sample taken for sequencing was naive CD4+ T cells from blood. The chain uses TRBV2 and TRBJ2-2; maybe TRBD1 (6 bases). CDR3 nucleotide sequence: TGTGCCAGCAGTGAACAGGGGCCGGGAGGGGAGCTGTTTTTT. It translates to CASSEQGPGGELFF.